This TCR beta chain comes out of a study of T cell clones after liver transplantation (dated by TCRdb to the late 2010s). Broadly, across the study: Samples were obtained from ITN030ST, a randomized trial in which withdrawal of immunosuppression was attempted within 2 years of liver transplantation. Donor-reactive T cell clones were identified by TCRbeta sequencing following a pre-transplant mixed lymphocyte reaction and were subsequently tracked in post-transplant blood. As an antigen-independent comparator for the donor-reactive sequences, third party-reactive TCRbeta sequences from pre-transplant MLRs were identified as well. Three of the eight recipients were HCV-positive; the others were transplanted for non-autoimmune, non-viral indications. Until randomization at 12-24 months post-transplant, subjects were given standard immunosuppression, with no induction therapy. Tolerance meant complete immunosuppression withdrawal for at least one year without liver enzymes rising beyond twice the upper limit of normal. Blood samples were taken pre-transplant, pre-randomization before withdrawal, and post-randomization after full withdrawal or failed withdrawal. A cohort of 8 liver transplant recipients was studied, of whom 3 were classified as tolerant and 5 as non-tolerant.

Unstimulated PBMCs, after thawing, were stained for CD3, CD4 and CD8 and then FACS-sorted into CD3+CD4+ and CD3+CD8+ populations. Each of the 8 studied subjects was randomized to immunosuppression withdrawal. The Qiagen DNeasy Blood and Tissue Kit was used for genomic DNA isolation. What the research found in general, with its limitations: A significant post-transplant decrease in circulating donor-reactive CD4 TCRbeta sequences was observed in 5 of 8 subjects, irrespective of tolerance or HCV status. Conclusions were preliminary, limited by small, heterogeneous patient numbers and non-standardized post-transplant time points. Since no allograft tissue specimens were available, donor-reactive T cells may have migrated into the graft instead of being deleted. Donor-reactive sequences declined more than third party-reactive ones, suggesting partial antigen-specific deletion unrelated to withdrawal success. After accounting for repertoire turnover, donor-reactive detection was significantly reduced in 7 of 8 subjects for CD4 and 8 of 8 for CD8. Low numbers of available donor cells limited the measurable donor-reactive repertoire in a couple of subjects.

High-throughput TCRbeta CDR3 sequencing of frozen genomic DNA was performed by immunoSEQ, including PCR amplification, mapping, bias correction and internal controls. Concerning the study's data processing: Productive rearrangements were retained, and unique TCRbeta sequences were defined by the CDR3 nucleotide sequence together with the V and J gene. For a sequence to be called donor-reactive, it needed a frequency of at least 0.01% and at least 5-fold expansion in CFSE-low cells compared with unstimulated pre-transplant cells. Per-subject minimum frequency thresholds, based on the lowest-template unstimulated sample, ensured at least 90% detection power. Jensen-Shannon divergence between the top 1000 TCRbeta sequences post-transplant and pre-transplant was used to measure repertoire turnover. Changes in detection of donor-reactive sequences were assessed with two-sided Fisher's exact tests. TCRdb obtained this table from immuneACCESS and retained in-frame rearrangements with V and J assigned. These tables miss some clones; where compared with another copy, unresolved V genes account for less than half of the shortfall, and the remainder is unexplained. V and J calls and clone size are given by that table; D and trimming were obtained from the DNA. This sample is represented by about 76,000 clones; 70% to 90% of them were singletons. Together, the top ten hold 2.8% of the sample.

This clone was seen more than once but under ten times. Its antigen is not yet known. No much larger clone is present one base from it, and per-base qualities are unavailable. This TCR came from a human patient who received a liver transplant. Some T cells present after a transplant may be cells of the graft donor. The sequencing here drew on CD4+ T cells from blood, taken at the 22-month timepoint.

The nucleotide sequence is TGTGCCAGCAGTTTATCCAGTCATGGCTACACCTTC. Protein translation: CASSLSSHGYTF. This chain joins TRBV28 to TRBJ1-2; the D gene is not confidently resolved. The CDR3 numbers 12 residues from cysteine through phenylalanine. Only CDR3 DNA remains: 36 bases, in frame from the first base. Deletion took 1 base off V and 6 bases off J, with a span of 6 bases between the germline ends. CDR1 and CDR2, per the germline V gene, are MDHEN and SYDVKM.